This T cell receptor (beta chain) was sequenced for a study of shared T cell receptors in the human thymus. CDR3 length equals 15 residues. Between the trimmed V and J ends, which lost 1 base and 3 bases, there was a span of 13 bases. Germline assignment: CDR1 GTSNPN and CDR2 SVGIG (reference sequence). Measured with immunoSEQ multiplex PCR; TCRdb has only the in-frame clones, and not every one. The sample lists roughly 560,000 clones, around three quarters occurring once. This sample also belongs to another study, concerning human thymus T cells. That report adds: Having surgery to correct congenital heart defects, healthy Finnish infants acted as the donors. Resections from corrective heart surgery provided thymus tissue. The authors found apparently biased V and J gene usage in thymic and blood repertoires. There were highly overlapping thymic repertoires among unrelated individuals, as related research reported.

The sequenced material came from thymocytes. V usage is TRBV30 and J usage is TRBJ1-5; possibly TRBD1 for D (6 bases). The TCR sequence derives from a boy less than two years old with a congenital heart defect. CDR3: CAWSGGRLANQPQHF. CDR3 DNA: TGTGCCTGGAGTGGGGGGCGCCTGGCCAATCAGCCCCAGCATTTT.